A selection of T cell receptor beta chains follows, all from one sample in a study of OX40 agonist ivuxolimab in advanced cancers. Produced via immunoSEQ multiplex PCR; TCRdb's table is partial and in-frame only. The repertoire holds tens of thousands of clones, with more than 75% as singletons. Sequencing used CD4+ or CD8+ T cells sorted from blood, obtained in a trial of the OX40 agonist ivuxolimab. The receptors originated from an adult with an advanced solid tumor such as melanoma, head and neck, liver or kidney cancer. The CDR3 runs from the conserved cysteine through the conserved F or W. The order of the fields is clone size, D gene, J gene, V gene, CDR3 DNA, CDR3 protein. The D gene is left open where the match is weak. Not all rows give a size; the values are once, few, many and, for expanded clones, a class.

few | - | TRBJ2-5 | TRBV20-1 | TGCAGTGCTAGACCTCAAGAGACCCAGTACTTC | CSARPQETQYF
- | TRBD1 | TRBJ2-3 | TRBV4-1 | TGCGCCAGCAGCCTACAGGGGGCTGCAGATACGCAGTATTTT | CASSLQGAADTQYF
- | TRBD1 | TRBJ2-3 | TRBV7-6 | TGTGCCAGCAGCTCCACAGGGGCTGGGGCAGATACGCAGTATTTT | CASSSTGAGADTQYF
- | - | TRBJ1-6 | TRBV11-2 | TGTGCCAGCACCGTGGGTGTCGGCTGGTCACCCCTCCACTTT | CASTVGVGWSPLHF
once | - | TRBJ2-7 | TRBV19 | TGTGCCAGTTCTCCTGGGGGCCGAACCTACGAGCAGTACTTC | CASSPGGRTYEQYF
- | - | TRBJ2-7 | TRBV5-6 | TGTGCCAGCAGCTGGGGGGCGGGGAGCTCCTACGAGCAGTACTTC | CASSWGAGSSYEQYF
- | - | TRBJ2-3 | TRBV6-1 | TGTGCCAGCACAATAGGGGACTGGGGAGATACGCAGTATTTT | CASTIGDWGDTQYF
- | - | TRBJ2-6 | TRBV11-3 | TGTGCCAGCAGCTCAGTCTCTGGGGCCAACGTCCTGACTTTC | CASSSVSGANVLTF
- | - | TRBJ2-5 | TRBV28 | TGTGCCAGCAGTTTGATGGGGGAACAAGAGACCCAGTACTTC | CASSLMGEQETQYF
- | - | TRBJ2-3 | TRBV7-3 | TGTGCCAGCAGACCAGCGGGAGAGGGGGCCCCAGATACGCAGTATTTT | CASRPAGEGAPDTQYF
- | TRBD1 | TRBJ1-2 | TRBV7-2 | TGTGCCAGCAGCTTAGGGGACAGAGAAAACTATGGCTACACCTTC | CASSLGDRENYGYTF
- | TRBD2 | TRBJ2-5 | TRBV4-1 | TGCGCCAGCAGCCAAGGGACTAGCGGGACGCAAGAGACCCAGTACTTC | CASSQGTSGTQETQYF
- | - | TRBJ2-7 | TRBV21-1 | TGTGCCAGCAGCAGACTTACAGGGGATAGCTCCTACGAGCAGTACTTC | CASSRLTGDSSYEQYF
- | - | TRBJ1-3 | TRBV6-6 | TGTGCCAGCAGTTACGGGCTGAGCTCTGGAAACACCATATATTTT | CASSYGLSSGNTIYF
- | - | TRBJ2-1 | TRBV19 | TGTGCCAGTAGCCTTAGCGAATCCACCTACAATGAGCAGTTCTTC | CASSLSESTYNEQFF
- | - | TRBJ1-1 | TRBV7-3 | TGTGCCAGCAGCTCATCAATGAACACTGAAGCTTTCTTT | CASSSSMNTEAFF
- | - | TRBJ2-1 | TRBV6-5 | TGTGCCAGCAGTTACTCGATTCGGGGATGGGACAATGAGCAGTTCTTC | CASSYSIRGWDNEQFF
- | TRBD2 | TRBJ2-2 | TRBV15 | TGTGCCACCAGCAGGGGTCTAGCGGGAGACACCGGGGAGCTGTTTTTT | CATSRGLAGDTGELFF
- | TRBD2 | TRBJ2-3 | TRBV27 | TGTGCCAGCAGTCCTACTAGCGGACCCCACACAGATACGCAGTATTTT | CASSPTSGPHTDTQYF
- | - | TRBJ1-2 | TRBV7-2 | TGTGCCAGCAGCTTAGGACAGCGATATGGCTACACCTTC | CASSLGQRYGYTF
- | TRBD2 | TRBJ2-1 | TRBV18 | TGTGCCAGCTCACCCCCATCGGGAGGCGGGGACAATGAGCAGTTCTTC | CASSPPSGGGDNEQFF
- | - | TRBJ2-3 | TRBV7-6 | TGTGCCAGCAGCTTTTTGGCAGATACGCAGTATTTT | CASSFLADTQYF
- | - | TRBJ2-1 | TRBV7-9 | TGTGCCAGCAGCCCTAACCCTACCCCGGACGAGCAGTTCTTC | CASSPNPTPDEQFF
- | - | TRBJ1-4 | TRBV21-1 | TGTGCCAGCAGACGAGGGGGCCAGGAAAAACTGTTTTTT | CASRRGGQEKLFF